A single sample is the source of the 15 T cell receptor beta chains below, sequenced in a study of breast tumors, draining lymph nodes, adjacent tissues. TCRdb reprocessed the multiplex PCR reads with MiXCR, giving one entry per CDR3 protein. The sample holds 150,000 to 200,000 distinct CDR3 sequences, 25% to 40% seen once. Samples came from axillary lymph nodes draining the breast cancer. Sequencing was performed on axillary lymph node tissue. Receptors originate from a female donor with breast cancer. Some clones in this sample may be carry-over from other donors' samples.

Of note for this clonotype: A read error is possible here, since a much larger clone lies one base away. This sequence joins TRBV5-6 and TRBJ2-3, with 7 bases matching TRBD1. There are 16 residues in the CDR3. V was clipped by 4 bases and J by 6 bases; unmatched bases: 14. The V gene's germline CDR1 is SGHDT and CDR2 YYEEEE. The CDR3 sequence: CASSRIYTQGPDTQYF. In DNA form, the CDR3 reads TGTGCCAGCAGCCGTATATACACACAGGGGCCGGATACGCAGTATTTT. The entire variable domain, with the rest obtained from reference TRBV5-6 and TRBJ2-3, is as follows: DAGVTQSPTHLIKTRGQQVTLRCSPKSGHDTVSWYQQALGQGPQFIFQYYEEEERQRGNFPDRFSGHQFPNYSSELNVNALLLGDSALYLCASSRIYTQGPDTQYFGPGTRLTVL.

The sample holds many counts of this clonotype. CDR3 nucleotides: TGTGCCAGCAGTATCGGACTAGCGGAATTCTTC. It yields the protein CASSIGLAEFF. This chain uses TRBV12-3 or TRBV12-4 with TRBJ2-1, with 10 bases that match TRBD2. This CDR3 is 11 amino acids long. V gave up 5 bases and J gave up 16 bases; unmatched junction bases: 5.

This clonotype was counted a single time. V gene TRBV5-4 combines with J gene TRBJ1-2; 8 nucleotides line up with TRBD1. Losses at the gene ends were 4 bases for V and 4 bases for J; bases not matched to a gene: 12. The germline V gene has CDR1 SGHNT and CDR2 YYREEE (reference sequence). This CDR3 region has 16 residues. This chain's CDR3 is CASSPLPGQGFYGYTF. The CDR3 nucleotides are TGTGCCAGCAGCCCACTCCCCGGACAGGGTTTCTATGGCTACACCTTC.

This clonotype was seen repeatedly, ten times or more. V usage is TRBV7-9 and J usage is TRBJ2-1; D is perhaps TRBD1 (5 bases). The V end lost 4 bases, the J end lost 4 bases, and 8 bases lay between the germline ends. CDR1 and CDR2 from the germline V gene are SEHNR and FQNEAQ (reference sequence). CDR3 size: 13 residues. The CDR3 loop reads CASSSDSYNEQFF. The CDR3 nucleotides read TGTGCCAGCAGCTCCGACAGTTACAATGAGCAGTTCTTC.

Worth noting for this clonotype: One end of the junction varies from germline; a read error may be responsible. The CDR3 reads CATSDPPGTGPDAQYF. The CDR3 DNA is TGTGCCACCAGTGATCCGCCCGGGACAGGGCCAGATGCGCAGTACTTT. This rearrangement joins TRBV24-1 to TRBJ2-3, with TRBD1 matching over 9 bases. CDR1 KGHDR and CDR2 SFDVKD come from the germline V gene. This CDR3 contains 16 residues.

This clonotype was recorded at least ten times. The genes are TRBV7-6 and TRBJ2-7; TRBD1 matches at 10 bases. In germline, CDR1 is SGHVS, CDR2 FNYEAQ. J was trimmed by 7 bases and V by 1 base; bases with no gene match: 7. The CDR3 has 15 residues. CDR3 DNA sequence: TGTGCCAGCAGCTTAGGAGGGACAGGGGTGCGAGAGCAGTACTTC. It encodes CASSLGGTGVREQYF.

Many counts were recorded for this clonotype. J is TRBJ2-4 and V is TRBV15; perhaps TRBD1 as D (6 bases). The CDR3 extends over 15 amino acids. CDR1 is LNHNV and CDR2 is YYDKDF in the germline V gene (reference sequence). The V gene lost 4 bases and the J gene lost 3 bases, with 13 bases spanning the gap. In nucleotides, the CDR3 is TGTGCCACCAGCAAGTACACGGACAGCAAAAACATTCAGTACTTC. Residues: CATSKYTDSKNIQYF.

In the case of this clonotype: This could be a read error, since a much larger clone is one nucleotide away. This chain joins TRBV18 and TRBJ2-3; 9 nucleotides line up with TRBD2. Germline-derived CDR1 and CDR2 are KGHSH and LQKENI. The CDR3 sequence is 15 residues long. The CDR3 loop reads CTSSPAGGRSDTQYF. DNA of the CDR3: TGTACCAGCTCACCGGCGGGGGGGCGCTCAGATACGCAGTATTTT.

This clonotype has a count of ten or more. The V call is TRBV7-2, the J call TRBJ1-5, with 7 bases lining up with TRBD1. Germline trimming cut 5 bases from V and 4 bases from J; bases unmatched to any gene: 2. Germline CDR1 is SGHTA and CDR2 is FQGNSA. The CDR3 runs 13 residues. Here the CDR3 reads CASSVTGNQPQHF. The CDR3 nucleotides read TGTGCCAGCAGCGTGACAGGGAATCAGCCCCAGCATTTT.

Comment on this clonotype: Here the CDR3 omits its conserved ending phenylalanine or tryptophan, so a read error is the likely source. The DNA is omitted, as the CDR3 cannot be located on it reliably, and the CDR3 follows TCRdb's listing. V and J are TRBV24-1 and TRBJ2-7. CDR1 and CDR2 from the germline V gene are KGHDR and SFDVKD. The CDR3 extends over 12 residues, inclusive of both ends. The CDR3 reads CATSDSSYEQCL.

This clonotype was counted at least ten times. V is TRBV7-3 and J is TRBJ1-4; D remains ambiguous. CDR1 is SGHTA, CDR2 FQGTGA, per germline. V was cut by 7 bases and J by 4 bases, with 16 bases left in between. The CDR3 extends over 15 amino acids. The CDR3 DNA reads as TGTGCCAGCAATCCTATGGCAGGCTATAATGAAAAACTGTTTTTT. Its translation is CASNPMAGYNEKLFF.

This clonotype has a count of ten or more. The CDR3 loop is CAVNSRDRYEQYF. In nucleotides, the CDR3 is TGCGCCGTCAACTCCCGGGACCGCTACGAGCAGTACTTC. The chain links TRBV4-3 to TRBJ2-7; either TRBD1 or TRBD2 may supply D (5 bases each). This CDR3 region has 13 residues. Per the germline V gene, CDR1 is LGHNA and CDR2 is YSLEER. V shed 11 bases and J shed 3 bases, with 17 bases lying between them.

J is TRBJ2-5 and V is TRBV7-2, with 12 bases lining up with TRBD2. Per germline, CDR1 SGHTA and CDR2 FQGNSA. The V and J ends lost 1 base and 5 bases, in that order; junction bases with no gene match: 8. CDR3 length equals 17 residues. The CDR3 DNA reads TGTGCCAGCAGCTTAGTCGGCCTAGCGGGGGGGCAGGAGACCCAGTACTTC. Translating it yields CASSLVGLAGGQETQYF. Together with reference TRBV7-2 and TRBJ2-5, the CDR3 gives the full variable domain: GAGVSQSPSNKVTEKGKDVELRCDPISGHTALYWYRQSLGQGLEFLIYFQGNSAPDKSGLPSDRFSAERTGGSVSTLTIQRTQQEDSAVYLCASSLVGLAGGQETQYFGPGTRLLVL.

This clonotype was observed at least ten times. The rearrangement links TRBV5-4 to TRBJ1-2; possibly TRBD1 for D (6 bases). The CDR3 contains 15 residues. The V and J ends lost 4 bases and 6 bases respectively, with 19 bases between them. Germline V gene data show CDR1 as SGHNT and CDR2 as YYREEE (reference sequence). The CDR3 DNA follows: TGTGCCAGCAGCCTCCGAGGGGGGACTCCAGATGGCTACACCTTC. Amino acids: CASSLRGGTPDGYTF. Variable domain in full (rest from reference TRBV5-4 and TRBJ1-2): ETGVTQSPTHLIKTRGQQVTLRCSSQSGHNTVSWYQQALGQGPQFIFQYYREEENGRGNFPPRFSGLQFPNYSSELNVNALELDDSALYLCASSLRGGTPDGYTFGSGTRLTVV.

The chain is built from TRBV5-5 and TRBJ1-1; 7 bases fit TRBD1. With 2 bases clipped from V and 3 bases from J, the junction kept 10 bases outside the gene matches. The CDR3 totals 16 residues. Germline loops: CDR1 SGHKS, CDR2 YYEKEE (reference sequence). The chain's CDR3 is CASSFGGTARYTEAFF. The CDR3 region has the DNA TGTGCCAGCAGCTTCGGGGGGACAGCAAGGTACACTGAAGCTTTCTTT. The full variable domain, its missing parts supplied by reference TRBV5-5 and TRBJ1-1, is DAGVTQSPTHLIKTRGQQVTLRCSPISGHKSVSWYQQVLGQGPQFIFQYYEKEERGRGNFPDRFSARQFPNYSSELNVNALLLGDSALYLCASSFGGTARYTEAFFGQGTRLTVV.